This T cell receptor (beta chain) was obtained from a study of cytomegalovirus exposure and HLA in healthy donors. The CDR3 is made up of 16 amino acids. The germline V and J ends were trimmed by 6 bases and 0 bases, with 16 bases remaining between them. Germline CDR1 reads LGHNA; CDR2 reads YNFKEQ. The PCR had 60 Vbeta and 13 Jbeta primers. Some clones are missing from TCRdb's copy, which holds only in-frame ones; the method was immunoSEQ multiplex PCR. The sample has tens of thousands of clones. General study findings and limits: Data from an earlier analysis indicated that most TCR beta V segments were productive either about 87% or about 30% of the time. A later analysis found common viral pathogens apparently linked to several of the most significant clusters.

Concerning this clone: What it recognizes is unknown.

The chain combines TRBV4-2 with TRBJ2-3; weak D call: TRBD2 (6 bases). Specimen: PBMCs. The clonotype was recovered from a female donor in good health and CMV-seronegative. The CDR3 spells CASSPPAGSSTDTQYF. CDR3 in DNA: TGTGCCAGCAGTCCTCCGGCGGGGAGTAGCACAGATACGCAGTATTTT.